A selection of T cell receptor beta chains follows, all from one sample in a study of blood T cell repertoires in COVID-19. Some clones are missing from TCRdb's copy, which holds only in-frame ones; the method was immunoSEQ multiplex PCR. Altogether 20,000 to 25,000 clones are present, over 80% being singletons, with the ten largest covering 22%. The sequencing input was peripheral blood. Receptors were obtained from a man at least 80 years old with active or convalescent COVID-19. Both conserved end residues are part of each CDR3. A D gene is named only where the DNA matches it firmly. Expanded clones are given a class, and other clones once, few, many or no size at all.

D	size	V	J	DNA	CDR3
TRBD1	.	TRBV10-3	TRBJ1-1	TGTGCCATCAGGGGAACAGGGGACACTGAAGCTTTCTTT	CAIRGTGDTEAFF
.	few	TRBV24-1	TRBJ2-3	TGTGCCACCAGTGATTGGACAGGCACAGATACGCAGTATTTT	CATSDWTGTDTQYF
.	.	TRBV14	TRBJ2-7	TGTGCCAGCAGCCACGGGGTCTACGAGCAGTACTTC	CASSHGVYEQYF
.	.	TRBV12-2	TRBJ1-5	TGTGCAAGTCGCCCCCTCGACCGTATTACGGGGTTTGGCAATCAGCCCCAGCATTTT	CASRPLDRITGFGNQPQHF
TRBD1	medium-sized	TRBV7-3	TRBJ2-3	TGTGCCAGCAGCGGACAGGGAGATACGCAGTATTTT	CASSGQGDTQYF
.	.	TRBV11-3	TRBJ1-2	TGTGCCAGCAGCCAGCCTGACAGTGCGCACCTGTTTAACTATGGCTACACCTTC	CASSQPDSAHLFNYGYTF
.	.	TRBV6-5	TRBJ2-2	TGTGCCAGCCAAATTCAGGGGAACACCGGGGAGCTGTTTTTT	CASQIQGNTGELFF
.	once	TRBV4-3	TRBJ2-5	TGCGCCAGCAGCCAAGATGCACAGGGTAGGGAGACCCAGTACTTC	CASSQDAQGRETQYF
TRBD1	.	TRBV7-9	TRBJ2-1	TGTGCCAGCAGCTTAACAGGGGCTTACTACAATGAGCAGTTCTTC	CASSLTGAYYNEQFF
TRBD1	.	TRBV11-3	TRBJ2-1	TGTGCCAGCAGCCTAGACAGGGGCGACTACAATGAGCAGTTCTTC	CASSLDRGDYNEQFF
.	.	TRBV21-1	TRBJ2-3	TGTGCCAGCATCAGGCTCCCACTAGCGGGAGTGGTGGATACGCAGTATTTT	CASIRLPLAGVVDTQYF
TRBD1	once	TRBV7-8	TRBJ1-5	TGTGCCAGCAGTTGGGGACAGGGCCTAGGACAGCCCCAGCATTTT	CASSWGQGLGQPQHF
TRBD1	.	TRBV7-9	TRBJ2-1	TGTGCCAGCAGCCCCGGACAGGGGGTACGCAATGAGCAGTTCTTC	CASSPGQGVRNEQFF
.	.	TRBV7-9	TRBJ1-5	TGTGCCAGCAGCTTACAGGTCAATCAGCCCCAGCATTTT	CASSLQVNQPQHF
TRBD2	.	TRBV18	TRBJ2-6	TGTGCCAGCTCACCGCGGAGTAGCGGGATTGGCTCTGGGGCCAACGTCCTGACTTTC	CASSPRSSGIGSGANVLTF
TRBD1	.	TRBV18	TRBJ2-7	TGTGCCAGCTCACCGAACGAATACAATCGGGACAGGGTAAGCTACGAGCAGTACTTC	CASSPNEYNRDRVSYEQYF
TRBD1	.	TRBV28	TRBJ2-7	TGTGCCAGCAGTTTGGCCGGACAGGGTATCTACGAGCAGTACTTC	CASSLAGQGIYEQYF
.	.	TRBV7-9	TRBJ2-7	TGTGCCAGCAGCTTAGACAGGGCTCCCGAGCAGTACTTC	CASSLDRAPEQYF